Shown below are 32 T cell receptor beta chains from a single sample sequenced in a study of identical twins. MiXCR, run by TCRdb on the 5' RACE reads, gives a single entry per CDR3 protein. The sample consists of about 530,000 distinct CDR3 sequences, 20% to 25% of them appearing once. The sample was also linked to a second study, of yellow fever vaccine responses in identical twins.

Sequencing used CD4+ T cells sorted from blood. These receptors were obtained from a young woman in good health.

The chain couples TRBV20-1 to TRBJ2-3; D possibly matches TRBD1 or TRBD2 (5 bases each). V was cut by 4 bases and J by 7 bases, with 24 bases left in between. CDR1 and CDR2 from the germline V gene are DFQATT and SNEGSKA (reference sequence). The CDR3 loop spans 16 amino acids. The CDR3 coding sequence is TGCAGTGCTACTCCCGTCAAGGGGTTCGGGGAGAATACGCAGTATTTT. It yields the protein CSATPVKGFGENTQYF.

This clonotype was observed a handful of times. The chain links TRBV10-3 to TRBJ2-2, with TRBD2 matching 9 bases. There are 15 residues in the CDR3. The junction had 6 bases not matched to a gene; V was cut back by 6 bases and J by 4 bases. The V gene's germline CDR1 is ENHRY and CDR2 SYGVKD. The CDR3 protein is CAIRAAAGGTGELFF. DNA of the CDR3: TGTGCCATCAGAGCCGCAGCGGGGGGCACCGGGGAGCTGTTTTTT.

CDR3 residues: CASSLGGGETSPLHF. CDR3 nucleotides: TGTGCCAGCAGCTTAGGCGGGGGTGAGACTTCACCCCTCCACTTT. The gene calls are TRBV7-9 and TRBJ1-6, with a tentative D call TRBD1 (5 bases). Germline V gene data show CDR1 as SEHNR and CDR2 as FQNEAQ (reference sequence). The CDR3 runs 15 residues. The V end was cut by 1 base, the J end by 9 bases, with 13 bases between.

The rearrangement uses TRBV25-1 and TRBJ1-1; weak D call: TRBD1 (6 bases). The CDR3 sequence is 14 residues long. CDR1 and CDR2 (germline): MGHDK, SYGVNS. Trimming removed 3 bases from V and 5 bases from J, with 13 bases in between. CDR3 region: CASSDNRARTEAFF. The CDR3 DNA follows: TGTGCCAGCAGTGATAACAGGGCTCGAACTGAAGCTTTCTTT.

There are a few counts of this clonotype. This rearrangement joins TRBV12-5 to TRBJ2-1; 7 nucleotides align to TRBD1. V gave up 0 bases and J gave up 10 bases; unmatched junction bases: 12. There are 16 residues in the CDR3. The germline V gene encodes CDR1 LGHNT and CDR2 FRNRAP. As DNA, the CDR3 is TGTGCTAGTGGTTTGGTACGAGGGACAGCCACCCAAGAGCAGTTCTTC. Its protein is CASGLVRGTATQEQFF.

This clonotype showed up just a few times. The J gene is TRBJ2-5, the V gene TRBV29-1, with D possibly being TRBD2 (5 bases). Germline V gives CDR1 SQVTM, CDR2 ANQGSEA. Trimming left V 6 bases short and J 1 base short, with 12 bases between. This CDR3 contains 13 residues. This chain's CDR3 is CSVILGIQETQYF. In DNA form, the CDR3 reads TGCAGCGTGATACTAGGCATCCAAGAGACCCAGTACTTC.

The rearrangement uses TRBV20-1 and TRBJ2-3, with 8 bases aligning to TRBD2. The CDR3 consists of 17 residues. Germline values: CDR1 DFQATT, CDR2 SNEGSKA (reference sequence). The junction had 8 bases not matched to a gene; V was cut back by 0 bases and J by 0 bases. The CDR3 DNA follows: TGCAGTGCTAGAGAACTAGCGGAGGGCCTGAGCACAGATACGCAGTATTTT. Its protein is CSARELAEGLSTDTQYF.

This chain uses TRBV7-2 with TRBJ2-2; 11 bases are shared with TRBD2. V shed 4 bases, J shed 5 bases, and the junction held 9 bases outside the gene matches. This CDR3 region has 17 residues. Germline V lookup: CDR1 SGHTA, CDR2 FQGNSA. The DNA for the CDR3 is TGTGCCAGCAGCTCGCGACTAGCGGGGAGCATAACCGGGGAGCTGTTTTTT. Protein sequence: CASSSRLAGSITGELFF.

The chain recombines TRBV20-1 with TRBJ1-4; 8 nucleotides line up with TRBD1. J lost 8 bases, V lost 3 bases, and 5 bases had no gene match. CDR1 is DFQATT and CDR2 is SNEGSKA in the germline V gene (reference sequence). This CDR3 is 13 amino acids long. CDR3 nucleotide sequence: TGCAGTGCTAGGTGGACAGGGAGGGAAAAACTGTTTTTT. Translated, it gives CSARWTGREKLFF.

This clonotype showed up just a few times. The CDR3 bases are TGTGCCAACTACAGGGGACCCCAAGAGACCCAGTACTTC. Encoded protein: CANYRGPQETQYF. The chain is built from TRBV7-9 and TRBJ2-5, with TRBD1 matching 7 bases. Losses at the gene ends were 10 bases for V and 1 base for J; bases not matched to a gene: 6. The CDR3 spans 13 residues. CDR1 is SEHNR, CDR2 FQNEAQ, per germline (reference sequence).

The V and J genes are TRBV3-1 and TRBJ2-7; 13 bases fit TRBD2. The CDR3 length is 15 residues. CDR1 is LGHDT, CDR2 YNNKEL, per germline (reference sequence). The trim removed 4 bases at V and 3 bases at J, leaving 3 bases unmatched. The CDR3 nucleotides are TGTGCCAGCAGCCCGGGACTAGCGGGATTCTACGAGCAGTACTTC. It is translated as CASSPGLAGFYEQYF.

A note on this clonotype: Sequence at one end of the junction differs from germline and may be a read error. V and J are TRBV7-2 and TRBJ1-3; D may be TRBD1 (6 bases). This CDR3 region has 11 residues. Germline assignment: CDR1 SGHTA and CDR2 FQGNSA. CDR3 coding DNA: TGTGCCAGCAGCCAGGGGTTTAGTACGCATTTT. Residues: CASSQGFSTHF.

This clonotype was detected a few times. The chain is built from TRBV7-9 and TRBJ2-5; 12 bases are shared with TRBD2. Trimming removed 5 bases from V and 1 base from J; junction bases left unmatched: 8. Germline CDR1 is SEHNR and CDR2 is FQNEAQ (reference sequence). There are 17 residues in the CDR3. CDR3 nucleotides: TGTGCCAGCAGCCCGAAGGTGACTAGCGGGAGCCAAGAGACCCAGTACTTC. Translating it yields CASSPKVTSGSQETQYF.

This clonotype was seen more than once but under ten times. The rearrangement links TRBV12-3 or TRBV12-4 to TRBJ2-2; D could derive from TRBD1 or TRBD2 (6 bases each). The CDR3 is 15 residues long. Trimming pared 3 bases from V and 3 bases from J, leaving 11 bases between. CDR3 region: CASSFGGRDTGELFF. CDR3 sequence (DNA): TGTGCCAGCAGTTTTGGGGGGCGGGACACCGGGGAGCTGTTTTTT.

The chain couples TRBV21-1 to TRBJ2-1; TRBD2 was called by the table and not checked on the DNA. TRBV21-1 is termed a pseudogene. The CDR3 is made up of 13 amino acids. The CDR3 region has the DNA TGTGCCAGCAGCAAAGGGAGGGGTGGTGAGCAGTTCTTC. It codes for CASSKGRGGEQFF.

V usage is TRBV25-1 and J usage is TRBJ1-1; possibly TRBD1 for D (6 bases). Germline CDR1 reads MGHDK; CDR2 reads SYGVNS. V lost 7 bases, J lost 1 base, and 16 bases lay in between. The CDR3 is 15 amino acids. As DNA, the CDR3 is TGTGCCAGCATCGCCGAGGGGGGAAGGAACACTGAAGCTTTCTTT. Amino acid sequence: CASIAEGGRNTEAFF.

As concerns this clonotype: One end of the junction varies from germline; a read error may be responsible. The chain links TRBV7-3 to TRBJ1-3; D gene ambiguous. The CDR3 consists of 14 residues. Per germline, CDR1 SGHTA and CDR2 FQGTGA. The CDR3 loop reads CASSSQSSGNTIYF. The CDR3 DNA is TGTGCCAGCAGCTCTCAGAGCTCTGGAAACACGATATATTTT.

In this sample, this clonotype turned up a few times. The chain carries TRBV5-6 and TRBJ1-2, with 7 bases that match TRBD1. J gave up 2 bases and V 2 bases, and 3 bases lay outside the gene matches. The CDR3 extends over 14 amino acids. Germline V gene data show CDR1 as SGHDT and CDR2 as YYEEEE. CDR3 DNA sequence: TGTGCCAGCAGCTTCGGACAGGACAACTATGGCTACACCTTC. It encodes CASSFGQDNYGYTF. The variable domain in full, with the rest retrieved from reference TRBV5-6 and TRBJ1-2, is DAGVTQSPTHLIKTRGQQVTLRCSPKSGHDTVSWYQQALGQGPQFIFQYYEEEERQRGNFPDRFSGHQFPNYSSELNVNALLLGDSALYLCASSFGQDNYGYTFGSGTRLTVV.

The V call is TRBV3-1, the J call TRBJ2-3; TRBD1 matches 9 bases. This CDR3 region has 16 residues. V was pared by 4 bases and J by 0 bases, with 5 bases of the junction left unmatched. CDR1 is LGHDT, CDR2 YNNKEL, per germline (reference sequence). In nucleotides, the CDR3 is TGTGCCAGCAGCCCTGCGGGACAGGGAAGCACAGATACGCAGTATTTT. It yields the protein CASSPAGQGSTDTQYF.

This clonotype showed up just a few times. The chain uses TRBV5-1 and TRBJ2-7; TRBD2 agrees at 10 bases. With V trimmed by 0 bases and J by 3 bases, 6 bases remained unmatched. This CDR3 has 16 residues. CDR1 and CDR2 (germline): SGHRS, YFSETQ. The CDR3, as DNA: TGCGCCAGCAGCTTGGCCTCTCTAGCGGGAGACTACGAGCAGTACTTC. Amino acids: CASSLASLAGDYEQYF.

In this sample, this clonotype turned up a few times. The rearrangement links TRBV12-3 or TRBV12-4 to TRBJ2-6, with a possible D match to TRBD2 (6 bases). With 6 bases removed from V and 0 bases from J, the gap between germline ends came to 12 bases. The CDR3 sequence is 16 residues long. CDR3 nucleotides: TGTGCCAGCAGGCGGGGACGGGACTCTGGGGCCAACGTCCTGACTTTC. Translation: CASRRGRDSGANVLTF.

This clonotype was counted a few times. The chain is built from TRBV20-1 and TRBJ2-1; a weak D match, TRBD1 (7 bases). The V end was cut by 4 bases, the J end by 5 bases, with 15 bases between. Germline CDR1 is DFQATT and CDR2 is SNEGSKA (reference sequence). This CDR3 contains 14 residues. The CDR3: CSATDRRGHNEQFF. DNA of the CDR3: TGCAGTGCTACTGACAGGAGGGGGCACAATGAGCAGTTCTTC.

The V gene is TRBV12-3 or TRBV12-4, the J gene TRBJ2-1, with D possibly being TRBD2 (6 bases). CDR3 length: 15 amino acids. Trimming cost V 4 bases and J 0 bases, with 10 bases left between them. CDR3 DNA: TGTGCCAGCAGTTCGGAGGGCCCCTCCTACAATGAGCAGTTCTTC. It yields the protein CASSSEGPSYNEQFF.

This clonotype was seen only a few times. The V gene is TRBV7-9, the J gene TRBJ2-7; 10 bases fit TRBD2. The CDR3 sequence is 13 residues long. With V trimmed by 4 bases and J by 7 bases, 4 bases remained unmatched. Germline CDR1 and CDR2: SEHNR and FQNEAQ (reference sequence). CDR3 coding DNA: TGTGCCAGCAGCTCCCTAGCGGGAGATGAGCAGTACTTC. Its protein product is CASSSLAGDEQYF.

The rearrangement joins TRBV7-9 to TRBJ2-7, with D possibly matching TRBD2 (6 bases). This CDR3 has 14 amino acids. The germline V and J ends were trimmed by 5 bases and 2 bases, with 13 bases remaining between them. The germline V gene encodes CDR1 SEHNR and CDR2 FQNEAQ (reference sequence). The DNA for the CDR3 is TGTGCCAGCAGCCCCCGGGAGAGTGCCTACGAGCAGTACTTC. Translating it yields CASSPRESAYEQYF.

This clonotype was seen more than once but under ten times. J is TRBJ2-6 and V is TRBV4-2; 8 bases fit TRBD1. The trim removed 3 bases at V and 1 base at J, leaving 8 bases unmatched. This CDR3 comprises 18 residues. Germline CDR1 is LGHNA and CDR2 is YNFKEQ. CDR3 protein: CASSQGGTGASGANVLTF. CDR3 DNA sequence: TGTGCCAGCAGCCAGGGTGGGACAGGCGCTTCTGGGGCCAACGTCCTGACTTTC.

This clonotype was recorded a few times. The rearrangement links TRBV5-1 to TRBJ1-1; no firm D call. V was trimmed by 0 bases and J by 1 base, leaving 10 bases between them. CDR3 length: 15 residues. Looked up from germline, CDR1 is SGHRS and CDR2 is YFSETQ. This CDR3 reads CASSLEPGANTEAFF. CDR3 DNA sequence: TGCGCCAGCAGCTTGGAGCCGGGAGCGAACACTGAAGCTTTCTTT.

This clonotype has only a few counts. CDR3 in amino acids: CASSLRGHHRAFF. DNA for the CDR3: TGTGCCAGCAGTTTGCGAGGCCACCATCGAGCTTTCTTT. This chain joins TRBV12-3 or TRBV12-4 and TRBJ1-1; D is uncertain. Trimming stripped 3 bases from V and 10 bases from J, with 15 bases between. The CDR3 covers 13 residues.

This clonotype was observed a handful of times. This chain links TRBV27 with TRBJ2-3; 10 bases match TRBD2. Germline CDR1 and CDR2: MNHEY and SMNVEV (reference sequence). V shed 3 bases, J shed 1 base, and the junction held 4 bases outside the gene matches. The CDR3 is made up of 16 amino acids. The CDR3 sequence is CASSFVGTSGTDTQYF. The CDR3 DNA reads as TGTGCCAGCAGTTTCGTCGGGACTAGCGGCACAGATACGCAGTATTTT.

This clonotype was seen a handful of times. The chain couples TRBV10-3 to TRBJ1-1, with a possible D match to TRBD1 (6 bases). The V gene's germline CDR1 is ENHRY and CDR2 SYGVKD. The V and J ends lost 0 bases and 4 bases respectively, with 6 bases between them. This CDR3 comprises 13 residues. CDR3 DNA: TGTGCCATCAGTGAGTCAGGGGGCACTGAAGCTTTCTTT. Translating it yields CAISESGGTEAFF.

This rearrangement joins TRBV20-1 to TRBJ2-2, with D unclear. V dropped 3 bases and J dropped 6 bases, with 14 bases sitting between them. The CDR3 covers 14 residues. CDR1 is DFQATT and CDR2 is SNEGSKA in the germline V gene (reference sequence). In DNA form, the CDR3 reads TGCAGTGCTAGGAGGCACCACCAACCCGGGGAGCTGTTTTTT. It is translated as CSARRHHQPGELFF.

This clonotype was counted between two and nine times. The V and J genes are TRBV2 and TRBJ1-1; D uncertain. This CDR3 spans 14 amino acids. The V end lost 3 bases, the J end lost 4 bases, and 12 bases lay between the germline ends. In germline, CDR1 is SNHLY, CDR2 FYNNEI. CDR3 in DNA: TGTGCCAGCAGTGAGGCCGGAGGGCGCACTGAAGCTTTCTTT. Its translation: CASSEAGGRTEAFF.